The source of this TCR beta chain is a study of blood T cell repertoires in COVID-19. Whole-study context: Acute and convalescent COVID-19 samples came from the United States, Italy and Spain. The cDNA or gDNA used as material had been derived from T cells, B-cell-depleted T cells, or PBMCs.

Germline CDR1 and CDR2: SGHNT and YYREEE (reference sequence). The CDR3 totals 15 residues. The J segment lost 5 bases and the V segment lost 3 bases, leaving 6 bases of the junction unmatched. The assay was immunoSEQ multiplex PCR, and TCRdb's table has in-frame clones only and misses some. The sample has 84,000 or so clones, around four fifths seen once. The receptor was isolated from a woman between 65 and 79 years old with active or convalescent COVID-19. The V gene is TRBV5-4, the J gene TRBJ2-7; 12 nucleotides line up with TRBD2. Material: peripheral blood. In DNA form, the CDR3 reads TGTGCCAGCAGCTCTACTAGCGGGGGGCTCCACGAGCAGTACTTC. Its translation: CASSSTSGGLHEQYF.